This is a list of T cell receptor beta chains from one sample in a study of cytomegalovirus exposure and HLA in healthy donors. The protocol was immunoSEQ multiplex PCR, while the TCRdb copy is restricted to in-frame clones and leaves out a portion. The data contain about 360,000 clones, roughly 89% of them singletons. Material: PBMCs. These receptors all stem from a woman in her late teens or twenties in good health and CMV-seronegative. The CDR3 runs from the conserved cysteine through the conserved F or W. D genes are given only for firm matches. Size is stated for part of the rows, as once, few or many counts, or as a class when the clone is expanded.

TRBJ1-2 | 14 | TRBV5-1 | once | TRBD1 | TGCGCCAGCAGCGGACGGACAGGAGGCGTTGGCTACACCTTC | CASSGRTGGVGYTF
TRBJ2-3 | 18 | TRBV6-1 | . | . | TGTGCCAGCAGTGAATATATATTTGGGGGAGGGGGTACAGATACGCAGTATTTT | CASSEYIFGGGGTDTQYF
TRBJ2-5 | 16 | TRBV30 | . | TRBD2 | TGTGCCTGGAGCACGGAGCGGGAGGTCTGGGTGGAGACCCAGTACTTC | CAWSTEREVWVETQYF
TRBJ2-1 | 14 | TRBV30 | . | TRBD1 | TGTGCCTGGAGTCCGGGACAGGGTAACTATGAGCAGTTCTTC | CAWSPGQGNYEQFF
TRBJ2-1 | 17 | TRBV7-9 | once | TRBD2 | TGTGCCAGCAGCCTGCGCGTGCTGACTAGCCCTATAAATGAGCAGTTCTTC | CASSLRVLTSPINEQFF
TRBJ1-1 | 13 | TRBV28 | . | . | TGTGCCAGCAGCCGCATGGCACCCACTGAAGCTTTCTTT | CASSRMAPTEAFF
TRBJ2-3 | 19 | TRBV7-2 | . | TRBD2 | TGTGCCAGCAGCTTAGCGCTAGCGGGAGCCCCCGGGAGCACAGATACGCAGTATTTT | CASSLALAGAPGSTDTQYF
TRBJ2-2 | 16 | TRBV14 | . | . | TGTGCCAGCAGCCAAGCTACAGGGTTTGACACCGGGGAGCTGTTTTTT | CASSQATGFDTGELFF
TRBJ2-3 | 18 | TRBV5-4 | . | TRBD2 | TGTGCCAGCAGCTTGGATCTAGCGGGAGGCCCCGCCGCAGATACGCAGTATTTT | CASSLDLAGGPAADTQYF
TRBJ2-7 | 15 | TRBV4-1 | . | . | TGCGCCAGCAGCCAAACACCACAGGGTTACTACGAGCAGTACTTC | CASSQTPQGYYEQYF
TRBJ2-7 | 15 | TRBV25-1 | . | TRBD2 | TGTGCCAGCAGTGAAAGGGGGACTAGCTCCTACGAGCAGTACTTC | CASSERGTSSYEQYF
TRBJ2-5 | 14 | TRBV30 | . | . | TGTGCCTGGGGTGTATCCAGGGTCTCAGAGACCCAGTACTTC | CAWGVSRVSETQYF
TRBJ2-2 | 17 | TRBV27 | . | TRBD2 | TGTGCCAGCAGGGGGTTAAGCGGGAGGGGTCCTCACGGGGAGCTGTTTTTT | CASRGLSGRGPHGELFF
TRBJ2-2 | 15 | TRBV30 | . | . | TGTGCCTGGAGTCCCCGGGCAGGGGACACCGGGGAGCTGTTTTTT | CAWSPRAGDTGELFF
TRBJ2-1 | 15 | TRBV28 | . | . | TGTGCCAGCAGCCCACGGGGAACATATTACAATGAGCAGTTCTTC | CASSPRGTYYNEQFF
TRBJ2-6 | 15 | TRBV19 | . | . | TGTGCCAGTAGTATTTTCGTAGCCGGGGCCAACGTCCTGACTTTC | CASSIFVAGANVLTF
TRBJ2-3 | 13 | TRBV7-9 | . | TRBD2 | TGTGCCAGCAGCTACGAAGGGCTAGCGGGGGGCCGTTTT | CASSYEGLAGGRF
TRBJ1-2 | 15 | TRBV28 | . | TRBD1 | TGTGCCAGCAGTTTATGGGGACAGACTAACTATGGCTACACCTTC | CASSLWGQTNYGYTF
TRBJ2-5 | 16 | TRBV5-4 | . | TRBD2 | TGTGCCAGCAGCCAGACGATAGCGGGGGGGGCGGGATTATGGTACTTC | CASSQTIAGGAGLWYF
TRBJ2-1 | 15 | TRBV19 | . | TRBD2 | TGTGCCAGTAGTATTGGGACTAGCGGGTACAATGAGCAGTTCTTC | CASSIGTSGYNEQFF
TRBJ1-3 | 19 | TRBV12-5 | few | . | TGTGCTAGTGGTTTGGTAGAAACAGGGCCCCGGACCTCCGGAAACACCATATATTTT | CASGLVETGPRTSGNTIYF
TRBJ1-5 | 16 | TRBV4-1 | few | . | TGCGCCAGCAGCCAAATCATGACGGAGAGGAATCAGCCCCAGCATTTT | CASSQIMTERNQPQHF
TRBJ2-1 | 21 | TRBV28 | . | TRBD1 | TGTGCCAGCAGTTTGTTGGGGTTGGGACAGGGCCCGCTTAGCTCCTACAATGAGCAGTTCTTC | CASSLLGLGQGPLSSYNEQFF
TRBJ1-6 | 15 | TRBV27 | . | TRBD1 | TGTGCCACTCACGAGGGGACAGGGGGGAATTCACCCCTCCACTTT | CATHEGTGGNSPLHF
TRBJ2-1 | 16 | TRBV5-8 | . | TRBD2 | TGTGCCAGCAGCTTCGGAACTAGCGGGGGGAGCAATGAGCAGTTCTTC | CASSFGTSGGSNEQFF
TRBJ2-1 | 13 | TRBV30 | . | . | TGTGCCTGGAGTCGTGACACTTACAATGAGCAGTTCTTC | CAWSRDTYNEQFF
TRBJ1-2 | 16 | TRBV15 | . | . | TGTGCCACCAGCAGATCGCGGGGGACCCCTAACTATGGCTACACCTTC | CATSRSRGTPNYGYTF
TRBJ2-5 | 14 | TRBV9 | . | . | TGTGCCAGCAGCGTAGGACAGAACCAAGAGACCCAGTACTTC | CASSVGQNQETQYF
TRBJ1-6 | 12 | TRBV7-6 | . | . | TGTGCCAGCAGCTTACCGAATTCACCCCTCCACTTT | CASSLPNSPLHF
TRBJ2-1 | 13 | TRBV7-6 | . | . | TGTGCCAGCACCGCCCCGGGGTACAATGAGCAGTTCTTC | CASTAPGYNEQFF
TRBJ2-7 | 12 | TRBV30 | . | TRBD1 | TGTGCCTGGAGTGGGACAGGGAGCGAGCAGTACTTC | CAWSGTGSEQYF
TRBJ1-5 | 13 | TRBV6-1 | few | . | TGTGCCAGCAGTGAGTCAGGTAATCAGCCCCAGCATTTT | CASSESGNQPQHF
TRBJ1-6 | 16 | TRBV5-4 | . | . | TGTGCCAGCAGCTTGGACTTTTTACAGGGAAATTCACCCCTCCACTTT | CASSLDFLQGNSPLHF
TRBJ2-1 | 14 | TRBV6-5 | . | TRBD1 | TGTGCCAGCACCAGGGACAGGGTCTACAATGAGCAGTTCTTC | CASTRDRVYNEQFF
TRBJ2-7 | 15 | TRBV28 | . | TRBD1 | TGTGCCAGCGAAACCTGGACAGGGGGTCCCTACGAGCAGTACTTC | CASETWTGGPYEQYF
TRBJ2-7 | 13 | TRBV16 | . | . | TGTGCCAGCAGCCAAGTAAGAGGGAACGAGCAGTACTTC | CASSQVRGNEQYF
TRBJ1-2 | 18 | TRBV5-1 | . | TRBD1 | TGCGCCAGCAGCTGGACCGGGACAGGGTATGTTGGCAACTATGGCTACACCTTC | CASSWTGTGYVGNYGYTF
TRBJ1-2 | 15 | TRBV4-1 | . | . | TGCGCCAGCAGCCGGGGGCCAGGAGTTAACTATGGCTACACCTTC | CASSRGPGVNYGYTF
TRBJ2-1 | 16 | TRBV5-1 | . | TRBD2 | TGCGCCAGCAGCATCGGACTAGCGGGGGGTGACAATGAGCAGTTCTTC | CASSIGLAGGDNEQFF
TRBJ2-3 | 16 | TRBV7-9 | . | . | TGTGCCAGCAGCTTAGACTTTACAGGCGGCACAGATACGCAGTATTTT | CASSLDFTGGTDTQYF
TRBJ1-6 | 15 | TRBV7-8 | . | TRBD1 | TGTGCCAGCACCGCGAGGACAGGGGATAATTCACCCCTCCACTTT | CASTARTGDNSPLHF
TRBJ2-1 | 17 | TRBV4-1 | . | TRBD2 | TGCGCCAGCAGCCAAGAAGGCAATAGCGGGGCGTTGTGGGAGCAGTTCTTC | CASSQEGNSGALWEQFF
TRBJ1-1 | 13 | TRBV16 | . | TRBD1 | TGTGCCAGCAAGGGACAGATGAACACTGAAGCTTTCTTT | CASKGQMNTEAFF
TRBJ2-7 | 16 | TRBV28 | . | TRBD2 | TGTGCCAGCAGTTCTCCGACTAGCGGGAGGGGTGGTGAGCAGTACTTC | CASSSPTSGRGGEQYF
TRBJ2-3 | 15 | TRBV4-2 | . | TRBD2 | TGTGCCAGCAGCCAGGGACTAGCGGGCACAGATACGCAGTATTTT | CASSQGLAGTDTQYF
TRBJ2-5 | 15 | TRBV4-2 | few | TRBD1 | TGTGCCAGCTCACAGGGGGGCACGATGAGGGAGACCCAGTACTTC | CASSQGGTMRETQYF
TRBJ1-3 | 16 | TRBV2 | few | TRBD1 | TGTGCCAGCACTACAAGTGACAGGGCATCTGGAAACACCATATATTTT | CASTTSDRASGNTIYF
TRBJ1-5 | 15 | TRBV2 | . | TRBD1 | TGTGCCAGCACCGGGACAGGGATTTACGATCAGCCCCAGCATTTT | CASTGTGIYDQPQHF
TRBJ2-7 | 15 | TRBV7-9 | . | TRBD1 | TGTGCCAGCAGCCCCGCCGGGACAGGGGTCCACGAGCAGTACTTC | CASSPAGTGVHEQYF
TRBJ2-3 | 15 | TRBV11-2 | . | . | TGTGCCAGCAGCTTTGAGCGGAGGAGGGCAGATACGCAGTATTTT | CASSFERRRADTQYF
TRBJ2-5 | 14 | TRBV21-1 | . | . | TGTGCCAGCTCCATTTTACAGGGGGGAAAGACCCAGTACTTC | CASSILQGGKTQYF